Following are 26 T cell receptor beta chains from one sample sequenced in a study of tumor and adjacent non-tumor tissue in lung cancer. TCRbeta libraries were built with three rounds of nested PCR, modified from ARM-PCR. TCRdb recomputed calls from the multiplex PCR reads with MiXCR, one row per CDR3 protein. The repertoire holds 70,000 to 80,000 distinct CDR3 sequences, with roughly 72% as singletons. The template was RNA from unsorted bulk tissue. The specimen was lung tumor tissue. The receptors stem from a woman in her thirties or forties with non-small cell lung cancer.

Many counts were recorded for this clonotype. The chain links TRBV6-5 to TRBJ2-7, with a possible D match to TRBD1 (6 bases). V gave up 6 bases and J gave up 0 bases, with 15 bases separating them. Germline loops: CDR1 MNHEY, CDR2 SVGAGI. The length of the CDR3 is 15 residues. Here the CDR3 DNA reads TGTGCCAGCAGACCCGACAGGCCAAACTCCTACGAGCAGTACTTC. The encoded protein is CASRPDRPNSYEQYF.

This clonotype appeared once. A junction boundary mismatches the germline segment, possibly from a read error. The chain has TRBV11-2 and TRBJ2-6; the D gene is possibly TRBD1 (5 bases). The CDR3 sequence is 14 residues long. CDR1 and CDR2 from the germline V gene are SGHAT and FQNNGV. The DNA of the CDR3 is TGTGCCAGGAGCCCCGCTGATGGGGCCAACGTTCTGACTTTC. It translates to CARSPADGANVLTF.

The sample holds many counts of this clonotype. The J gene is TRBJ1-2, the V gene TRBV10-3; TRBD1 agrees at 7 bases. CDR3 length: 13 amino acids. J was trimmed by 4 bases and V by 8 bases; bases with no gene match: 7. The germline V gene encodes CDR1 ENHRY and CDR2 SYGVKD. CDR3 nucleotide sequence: TGTGCCATCCGATCGGGACAGCTCTATGGCTACACCTTC. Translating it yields CAIRSGQLYGYTF.

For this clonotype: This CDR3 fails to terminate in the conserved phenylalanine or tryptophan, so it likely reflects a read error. DNA of the CDR3: TGTGCCAGCAGCTTGATGGGCGCCCAACAAGTATACGAGCAGTACTTA. Amino acid sequence: CASSLMGAQQVYEQYL. The chain joins TRBV5-6 to TRBJ2-7; D is undetermined. Germline V gene lookup returns CDR1 SGHDT and CDR2 YYEEEE. This CDR3 spans 16 amino acids. Trimming took off 1 base at V and 4 bases at J, with 18 bases between the two ends.

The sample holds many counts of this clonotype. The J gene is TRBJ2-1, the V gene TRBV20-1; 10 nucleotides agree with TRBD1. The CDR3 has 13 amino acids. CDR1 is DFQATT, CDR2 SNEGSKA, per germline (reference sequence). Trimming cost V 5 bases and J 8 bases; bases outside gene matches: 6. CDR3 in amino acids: CSAGDRGFHEQFF. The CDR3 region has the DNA TGCAGTGCTGGGGACAGGGGATTCCATGAGCAGTTCTTC.

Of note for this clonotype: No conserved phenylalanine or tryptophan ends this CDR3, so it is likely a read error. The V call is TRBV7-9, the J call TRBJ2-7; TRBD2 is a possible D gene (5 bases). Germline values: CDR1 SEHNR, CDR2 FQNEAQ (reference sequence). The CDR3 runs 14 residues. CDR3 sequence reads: CASSSARENNEQYL. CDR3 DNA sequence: TGTGCCAGTAGCTCGGCGAGGGAGAACAACGAGCAGTACCTC.

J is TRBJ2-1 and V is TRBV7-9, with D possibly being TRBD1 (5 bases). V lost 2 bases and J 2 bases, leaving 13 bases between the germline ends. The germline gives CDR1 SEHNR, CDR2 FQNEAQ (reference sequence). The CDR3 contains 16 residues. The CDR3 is CASSLHLTVTYNEQFF. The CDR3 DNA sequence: TGTGCCAGCAGCTTACATTTGACAGTAACCTACAATGAGCAGTTCTTC.

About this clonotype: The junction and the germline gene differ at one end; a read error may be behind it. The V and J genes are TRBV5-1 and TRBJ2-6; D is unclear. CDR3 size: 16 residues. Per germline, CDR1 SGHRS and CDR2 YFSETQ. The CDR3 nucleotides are TGCACCAGCAGCTTGGTCAGCACCTCTGGGGCCAACGTCCTGACTTTC. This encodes CTSSLVSTSGANVLTF.

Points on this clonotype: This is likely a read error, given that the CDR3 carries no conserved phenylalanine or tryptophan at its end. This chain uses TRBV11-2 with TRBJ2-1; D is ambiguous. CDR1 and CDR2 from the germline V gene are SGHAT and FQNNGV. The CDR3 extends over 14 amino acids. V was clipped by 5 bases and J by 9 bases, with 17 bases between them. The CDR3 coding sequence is TGTGCCAGCAGCATCCCCGGAGTCGTGGCTGAGCAGTTCTTA. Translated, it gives CASSIPGVVAEQFL.

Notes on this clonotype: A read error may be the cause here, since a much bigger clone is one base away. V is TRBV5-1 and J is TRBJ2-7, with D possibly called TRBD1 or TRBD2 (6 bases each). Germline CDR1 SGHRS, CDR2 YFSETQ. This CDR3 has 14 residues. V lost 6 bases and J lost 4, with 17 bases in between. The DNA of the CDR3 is TGCGCCAGCATGGTCGGAGGGGGGTCTTACGAGCAGTACTTC. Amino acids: CASMVGGGSYEQYF.

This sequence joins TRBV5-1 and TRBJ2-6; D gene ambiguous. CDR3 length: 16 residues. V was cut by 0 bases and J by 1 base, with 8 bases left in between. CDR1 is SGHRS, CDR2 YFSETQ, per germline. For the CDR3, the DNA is TGCGCCAGCAGCTTGGGACCGATGTCTGGGGCCAACGTCCTGACTTTC. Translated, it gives CASSLGPMSGANVLTF.

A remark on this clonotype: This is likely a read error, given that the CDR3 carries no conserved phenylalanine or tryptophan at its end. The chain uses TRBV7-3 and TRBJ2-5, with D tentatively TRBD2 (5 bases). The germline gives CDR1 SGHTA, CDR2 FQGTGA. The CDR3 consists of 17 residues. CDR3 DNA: TGTGCCAGCAGCTTAGTCCACCAAACTAGTGGCCGAGAGGCCCAGTACTTA. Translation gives CASSLVHQTSGREAQYL.

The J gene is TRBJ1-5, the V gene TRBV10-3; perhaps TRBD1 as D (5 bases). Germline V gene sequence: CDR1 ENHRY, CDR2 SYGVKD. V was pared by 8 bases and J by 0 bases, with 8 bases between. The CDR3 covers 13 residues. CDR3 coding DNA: TGTGCCATCGCGGGGGGTAGCAATCAGCCCCAGCATTTT. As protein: CAIAGGSNQPQHF.

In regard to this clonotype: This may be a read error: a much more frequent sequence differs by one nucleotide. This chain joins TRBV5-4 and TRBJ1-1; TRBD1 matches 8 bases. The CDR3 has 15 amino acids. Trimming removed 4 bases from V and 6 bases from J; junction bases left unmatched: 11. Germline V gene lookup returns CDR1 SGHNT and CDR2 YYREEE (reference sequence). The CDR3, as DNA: TGTGCCAGCAGCCCGGAGGAGACAGGGGTCGCTGAAGCTTTCTTT. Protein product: CASSPEETGVAEAFF.

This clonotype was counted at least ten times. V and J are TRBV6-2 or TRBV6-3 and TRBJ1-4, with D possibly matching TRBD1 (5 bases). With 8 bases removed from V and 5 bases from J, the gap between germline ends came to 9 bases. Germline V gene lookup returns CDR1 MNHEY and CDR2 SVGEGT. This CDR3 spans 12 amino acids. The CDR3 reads CASGRGNEKLFF. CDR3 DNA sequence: TGTGCCAGCGGGAGGGGAAATGAAAAACTGTTTTTT.

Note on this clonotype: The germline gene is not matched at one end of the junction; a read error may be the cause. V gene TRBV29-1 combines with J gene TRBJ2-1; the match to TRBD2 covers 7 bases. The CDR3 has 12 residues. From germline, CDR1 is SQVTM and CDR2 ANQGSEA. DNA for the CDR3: TGCAGCCTTGTGAGGGGCAGCGGGGAGCAGATCTTC. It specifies CSLVRGSGEQIF.

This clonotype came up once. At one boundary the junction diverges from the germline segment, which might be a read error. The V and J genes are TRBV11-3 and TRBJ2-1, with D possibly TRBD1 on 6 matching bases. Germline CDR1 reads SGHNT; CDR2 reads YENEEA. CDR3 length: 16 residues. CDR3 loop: CASSPLTGSSYNEQFF. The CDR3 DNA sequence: TGTGCCAGCAGCCCCCTCACAGGGAGCTCCTACAATGAACAGTTCTTC.

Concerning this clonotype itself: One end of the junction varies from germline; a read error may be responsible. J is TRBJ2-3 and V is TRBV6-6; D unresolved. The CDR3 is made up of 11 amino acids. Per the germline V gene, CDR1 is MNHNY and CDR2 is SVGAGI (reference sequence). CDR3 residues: CASNEDDTRYF. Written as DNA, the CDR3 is TGTGCCAGCAACGAAGATGATACGCGGTATTTT.

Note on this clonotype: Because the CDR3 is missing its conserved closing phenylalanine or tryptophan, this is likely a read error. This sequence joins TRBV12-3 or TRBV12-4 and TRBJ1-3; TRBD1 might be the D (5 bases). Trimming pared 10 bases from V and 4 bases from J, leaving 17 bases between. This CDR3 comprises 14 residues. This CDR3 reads CATRLGGTGNTIYL. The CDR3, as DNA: TGTGCCACCAGACTGGGGGGAACCGGAAACACCATATATCTT.

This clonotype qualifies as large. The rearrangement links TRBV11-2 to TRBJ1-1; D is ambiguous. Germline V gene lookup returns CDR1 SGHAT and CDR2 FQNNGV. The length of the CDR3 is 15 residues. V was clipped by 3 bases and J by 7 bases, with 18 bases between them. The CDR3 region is CASSFSETYRNEAFF. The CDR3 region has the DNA TGTGCCAGCAGCTTTTCGGAGACCTACCGAAATGAAGCTTTCTTT.

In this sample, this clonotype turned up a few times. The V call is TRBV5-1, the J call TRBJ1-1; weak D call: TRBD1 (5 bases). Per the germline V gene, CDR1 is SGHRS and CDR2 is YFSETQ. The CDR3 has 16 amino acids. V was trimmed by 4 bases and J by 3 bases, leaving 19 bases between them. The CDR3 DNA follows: TGCGCCAGCAGCCCTCAACACTCCGGGGCGGACACTGAAGCTTTCTTT. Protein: CASSPQHSGADTEAFF.

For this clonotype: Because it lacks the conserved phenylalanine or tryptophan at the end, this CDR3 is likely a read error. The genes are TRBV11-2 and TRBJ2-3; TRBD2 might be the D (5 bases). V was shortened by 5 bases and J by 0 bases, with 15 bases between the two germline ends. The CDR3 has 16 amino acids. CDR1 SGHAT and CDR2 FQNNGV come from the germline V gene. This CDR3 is CASSIASSASTDTQYL. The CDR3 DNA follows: TGTGCCAGCAGCATAGCGTCTAGTGCTAGCACAGATACGCAGTATCTT.

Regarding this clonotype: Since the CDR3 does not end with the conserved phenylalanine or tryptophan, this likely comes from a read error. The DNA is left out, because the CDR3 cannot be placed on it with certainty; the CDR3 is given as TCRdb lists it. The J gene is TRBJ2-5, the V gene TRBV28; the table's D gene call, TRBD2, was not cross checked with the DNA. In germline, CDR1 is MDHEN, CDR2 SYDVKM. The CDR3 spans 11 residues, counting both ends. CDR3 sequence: CASSMWTPTYL.

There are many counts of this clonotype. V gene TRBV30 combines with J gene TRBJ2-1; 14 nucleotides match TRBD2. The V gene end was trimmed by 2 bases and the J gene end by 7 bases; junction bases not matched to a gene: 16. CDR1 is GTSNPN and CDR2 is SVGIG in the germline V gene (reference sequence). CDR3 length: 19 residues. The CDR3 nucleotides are TGTGCCTGGAGTCCCTCCCCCGGGACTAGCGGGAGACCTCCGAATGAGCAGTTCTTC. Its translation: CAWSPSPGTSGRPPNEQFF.

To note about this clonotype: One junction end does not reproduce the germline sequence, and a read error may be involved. CDR3 nucleotide sequence: TGCAGTGTCGCGTCCGACAGGATCTCCTACAATGAGCATTTCTTC. Encoded protein: CSVASDRISYNEHFF. This sequence joins TRBV29-1 and TRBJ2-1; D may be TRBD1 (6 bases). The germline V gene has CDR1 SQVTM and CDR2 ANQGSEA. The CDR3 totals 15 residues.

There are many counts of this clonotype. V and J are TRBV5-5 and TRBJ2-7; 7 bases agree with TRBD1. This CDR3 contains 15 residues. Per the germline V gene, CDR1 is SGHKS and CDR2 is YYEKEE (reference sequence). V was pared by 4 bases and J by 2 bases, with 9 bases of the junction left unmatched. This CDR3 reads CASSPSPGQTYEQYF. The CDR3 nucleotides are TGTGCCAGCAGCCCATCTCCGGGACAGACCTACGAGCAGTACTTC.